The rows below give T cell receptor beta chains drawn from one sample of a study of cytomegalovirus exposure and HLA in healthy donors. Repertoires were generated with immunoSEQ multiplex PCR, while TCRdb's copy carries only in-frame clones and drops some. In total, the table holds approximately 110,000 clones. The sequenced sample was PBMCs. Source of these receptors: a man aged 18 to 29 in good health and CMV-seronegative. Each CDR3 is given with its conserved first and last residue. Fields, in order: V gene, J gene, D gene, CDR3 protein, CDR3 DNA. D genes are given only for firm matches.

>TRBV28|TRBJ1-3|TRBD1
CASSRDRVVNTIYF
TGTGCCAGCAGTCGGGACAGAGTAGTAAACACCATATATTTT
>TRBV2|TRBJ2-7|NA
CASRIQGLSYEQYF
TGTGCCAGCAGGATTCAGGGGCTCTCCTACGAGCAGTACTTC
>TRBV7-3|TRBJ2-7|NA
CASSLGRGSSYEQYF
TGTGCCAGCAGCTTAGGAAGGGGTAGCTCCTACGAGCAGTACTTC
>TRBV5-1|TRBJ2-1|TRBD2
CASTSFSGLDNEQFF
TGCGCCAGCACCTCCTTTAGCGGGCTAGACAATGAGCAGTTCTTC
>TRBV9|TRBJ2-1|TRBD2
CASSVDPAGGLLGEQFF
TGTGCCAGCAGCGTAGACCCAGCGGGGGGCTTATTGGGTGAGCAGTTCTTC
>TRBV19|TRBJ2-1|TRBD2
CASSPGLLFLDRVGQKSYNEQFF
TGTGCCAGTAGTCCGGGACTACTTTTCTTGGACCGGGTGGGCCAAAAAAGCTACAATGAGCAGTTCTTC
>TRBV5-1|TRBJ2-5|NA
CASTKPGREQETQYF
TGCGCCAGCACAAAGCCGGGGCGGGAACAAGAGACCCAGTACTTC
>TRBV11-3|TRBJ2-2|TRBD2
CASSTGPTSGRGTGELFF
TGTGCCAGCTCGACAGGCCCTACTAGCGGGAGGGGAACCGGGGAGCTGTTTTTT
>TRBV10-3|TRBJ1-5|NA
CAIRGDINQPQHF
TGTGCCATCAGGGGGGACATCAATCAGCCCCAGCATTTT
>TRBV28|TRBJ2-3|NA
CASSSPPVDTQYF
TGTGCCAGCAGTTCTCCGCCGGTAGATACGCAGTATTTT
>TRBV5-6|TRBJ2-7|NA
CASSSGVSYEQYF
TGTGCCAGCAGCTCGGGGGTTTCCTACGAGCAGTACTTC
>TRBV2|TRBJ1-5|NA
CAISGTVSNQPQHF
TGTGCCATCAGTGGTACGGTTAGCAATCAGCCCCAGCATTTT
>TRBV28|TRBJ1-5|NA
CASTPVQGQNQPQHF
TGTGCCAGCACCCCTGTCCAGGGCCAAAATCAGCCCCAGCATTTT
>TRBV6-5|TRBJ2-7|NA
CATLDSYEQYF
TGTGCCACCTTAGACTCCTACGAGCAGTACTTC
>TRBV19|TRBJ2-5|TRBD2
CASSISRGQETQYF
TGTGCCAGTAGTATCTCGCGGGGGCAAGAGACCCAGTACTTC
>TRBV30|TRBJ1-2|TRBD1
CAWSTRTGPNYGYTF
TGTGCCTGGAGTACCCGGACAGGGCCGAACTATGGCTACACCTTC
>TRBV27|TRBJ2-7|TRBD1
CASNRAGTGVYEQYF
TGTGCCAGCAATAGGGCCGGGACAGGGGTCTACGAGCAGTACTTC
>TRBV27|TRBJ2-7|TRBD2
CASSLTGGSGSFEQYF
TGTGCCAGCAGTTTAACAGGAGGTAGCGGGAGTTTCGAGCAGTACTTC
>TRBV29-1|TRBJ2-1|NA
CSVGGTMNEQFF
TGCAGCGTTGGAGGCACTATGAATGAGCAGTTCTTC
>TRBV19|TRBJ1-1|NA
CASSAGRVNTEAFF
TGTGCCAGTTCCGCCGGGCGGGTAAACACTGAAGCTTTCTTT
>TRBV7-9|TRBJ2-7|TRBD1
CASSLEDRDRGNEQYF
TGTGCCAGCAGCTTAGAGGACCGGGACAGGGGGAACGAGCAGTACTTC
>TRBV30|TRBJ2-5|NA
CAWSVSSGVQETQYF
TGTGCCTGGAGTGTATCGTCGGGGGTTCAAGAGACCCAGTACTTC
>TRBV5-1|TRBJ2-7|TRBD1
CASSWDSTYEQYF
TGCGCCAGCAGCTGGGACAGTACCTACGAGCAGTACTTC
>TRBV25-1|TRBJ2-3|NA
CASSPGWWGDTQYF
TGTGCCAGCTCCCCGGGGTGGTGGGGAGATACGCAGTATTTT
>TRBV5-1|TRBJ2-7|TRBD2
CASSLFVWSSGSWPLEQYF
TGCGCCAGCAGCTTGTTTGTTTGGTCTAGCGGGAGTTGGCCCCTCGAGCAGTACTTC
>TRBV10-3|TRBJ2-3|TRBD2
CAISEGSGIGTQYF
TGTGCCATCAGTGAAGGTAGCGGGATAGGTACGCAGTATTTT
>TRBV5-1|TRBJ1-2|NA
CASSPGRDIYGYTF
TGCGCCAGCAGCCCCGGCCGGGACATATATGGCTACACCTTC
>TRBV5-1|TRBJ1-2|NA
CASSLSSGSSNYGYTF
TGCGCCAGCAGTTTGAGTTCAGGGTCCTCTAACTATGGCTACACCTTC
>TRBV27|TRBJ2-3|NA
CASSLSERTSTDTQYF
TGTGCCAGCAGTTTATCGGAGCGCACCAGCACAGATACGCAGTATTTT
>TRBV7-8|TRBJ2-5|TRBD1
CASSLRDRGPETQYF
TGTGCCAGCAGCTTAAGAGACAGGGGGCCAGAGACCCAGTACTTC
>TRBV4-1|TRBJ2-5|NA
CASSQRGGGRQETQYF
TGCGCCAGCAGCCAGAGAGGGGGTGGCAGACAAGAGACCCAGTACTTC
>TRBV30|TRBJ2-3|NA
CAWGGGGPDTQYF
TGTGCCTGGGGAGGGGGGGGCCCAGATACGCAGTATTTT
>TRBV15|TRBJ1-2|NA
CATSRPGQNYGYTF
TGTGCCACCAGCAGACCTGGGCAGAACTATGGCTACACCTTC
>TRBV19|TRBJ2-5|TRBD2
CASSRSSGRAETQYF
TGTGCCAGTAGTAGGTCGAGCGGGAGAGCAGAGACCCAGTACTTC
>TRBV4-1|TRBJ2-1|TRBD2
CASSHPGLAGGPAYNEQFF
TGCGCCAGCAGCCATCCGGGACTAGCGGGAGGGCCGGCCTACAATGAGCAGTTCTTC
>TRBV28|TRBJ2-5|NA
CASSSVRGHYETQYF
TGTGCCAGCAGTTCCGTCCGAGGACATTATGAGACCCAGTACTTC
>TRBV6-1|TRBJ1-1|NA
CASSNWNTEAFF
TGTGCCAGCAGTAACTGGAACACTGAAGCTTTCTTT
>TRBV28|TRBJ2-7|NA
CASSPHTSQIYEQYF
TGTGCCAGCAGTCCTCACACCTCACAGATTTACGAGCAGTACTTC
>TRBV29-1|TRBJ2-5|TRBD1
CSVETGGMETQYF
TGCAGCGTTGAAACAGGGGGCATGGAGACCCAGTACTTC
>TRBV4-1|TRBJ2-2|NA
CASSQEGGGSGELFF
TGCGCCAGCAGCCAAGAGGGAGGGGGGTCCGGGGAGCTGTTTTTT
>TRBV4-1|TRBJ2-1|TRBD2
CASSHAGGGTRSLGGFFEQFF
TGCGCCAGCAGCCACGCCGGGGGGGGGACTAGGAGCCTCGGGGGATTTTTTGAGCAGTTCTTC
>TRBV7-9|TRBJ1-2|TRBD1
CASSPSEGAIYGYTF
TGTGCCAGCAGCCCTTCGGAGGGGGCTATTTATGGCTACACCTTC
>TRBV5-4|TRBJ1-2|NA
CASSSKPQGTGGYTF
TGTGCCAGCAGCTCAAAACCACAGGGAACTGGTGGCTACACCTTC
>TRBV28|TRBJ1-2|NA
CASKVGSARGGYTF
TGTGCCAGCAAGGTTGGCAGTGCCCGGGGGGGCTACACCTTC
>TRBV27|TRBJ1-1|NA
CASSLTVNTEAFF
TGTGCCAGCAGTCTAACAGTCAACACTGAAGCTTTCTTT
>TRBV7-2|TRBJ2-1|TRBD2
CASSLVAGDGEQFF
TGTGCCAGCAGCTTAGTAGCGGGAGATGGTGAGCAGTTCTTC
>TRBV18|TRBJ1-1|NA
CASSPPFAFRNRNTEAFF
TGTGCCAGCTCACCCCCCTTTGCTTTCCGAAATAGAAACACTGAAGCTTTCTTT
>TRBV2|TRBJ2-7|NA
CASSEVLRGDYEQYF
TGTGCCAGCAGTGAAGTGCTCAGGGGCGACTACGAGCAGTACTTC
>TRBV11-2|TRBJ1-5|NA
CASSLGTGVNSNQPQHF
TGTGCCAGCAGCTTAGGAACGGGGGTAAATAGCAATCAGCCCCAGCATTTT
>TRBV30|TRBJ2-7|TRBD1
CAWNRDRGLYEQYF
TGTGCCTGGAACCGGGACAGGGGTTTGTACGAGCAGTACTTC
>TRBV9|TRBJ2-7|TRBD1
CASSHPRGDSPDLFYEQYF
TGTGCCAGCAGCCACCCCAGAGGGGACAGTCCCGACCTCTTCTACGAGCAGTACTTC
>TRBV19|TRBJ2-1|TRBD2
CAVAERENAGNEQFF
TGTGCCGTCGCAGAGCGGGAGAATGCCGGCAATGAGCAGTTCTTC
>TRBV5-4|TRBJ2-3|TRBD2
CASSDAGGVDTQYF
TGTGCCAGCAGCGATGCGGGGGGGGTGGATACGCAGTATTTT